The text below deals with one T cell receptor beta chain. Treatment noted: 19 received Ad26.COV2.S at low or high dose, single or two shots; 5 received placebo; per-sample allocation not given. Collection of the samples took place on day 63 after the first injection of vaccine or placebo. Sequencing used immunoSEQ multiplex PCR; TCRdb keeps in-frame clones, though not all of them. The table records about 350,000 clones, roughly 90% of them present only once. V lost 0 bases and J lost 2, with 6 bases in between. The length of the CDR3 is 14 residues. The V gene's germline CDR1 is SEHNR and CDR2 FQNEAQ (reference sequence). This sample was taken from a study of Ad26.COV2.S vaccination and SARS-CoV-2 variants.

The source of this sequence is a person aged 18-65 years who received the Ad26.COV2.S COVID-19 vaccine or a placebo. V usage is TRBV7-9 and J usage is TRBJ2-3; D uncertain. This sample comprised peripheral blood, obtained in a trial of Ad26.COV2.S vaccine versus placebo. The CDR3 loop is CASSLADLTDTQYF. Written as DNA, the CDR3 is TGTGCCAGCAGCTTAGCGGACCTCACAGATACGCAGTATTTT.